The rows below give T cell receptor beta chains drawn from one sample of a study of blood T cell repertoires in COVID-19. Assay: immunoSEQ multiplex PCR; the TCRdb copy retains only in-frame clones and omits some. The table has hundreds of thousands of clones, roughly nine tenths seen once; the top ten hold roughly 2.4%. The sequenced sample consisted of peripheral blood. These receptors were collected from a woman in her forties or fifties with acute or convalescent COVID-19. The CDR3 runs from the conserved cysteine through the conserved F or W. The D gene is left open where the match is weak. Size is stated for part of the rows, as once, few or many counts, or as a class when the clone is expanded.

clone size,J gene,D gene,V gene,CDR3 DNA,CDR3 protein
NA,TRBJ2-7,TRBD1,TRBV12-3/TRBV12-4,TGTGCCAGCAGTTTAAGACAGGGCTACGAGCAGTACTTC,CASSLRQGYEQYF
NA,TRBJ2-7,TRBD1,TRBV6-6,TGTGCCAGCAGTCGCGACAGGGGAACCTACGAGCAGTACTTC,CASSRDRGTYEQYF
NA,TRBJ2-4,TRBD2,TRBV27,TGTGCCAGCAGTTTATCGTTGGGACTAGCGGTAGCCAAAAACATTCAGTACTTC,CASSLSLGLAVAKNIQYF
NA,TRBJ2-7,NA,TRBV12-3/TRBV12-4,TGTGCCAGCCGGGACACTAACTACGAGCAGTACTTC,CASRDTNYEQYF
NA,TRBJ1-5,TRBD1,TRBV24-1,TGTGCCACCAGTGACCCCGGACAGGTTAGTCAGCCCCAGCATTTT,CATSDPGQVSQPQHF
NA,TRBJ2-7,NA,TRBV7-9,TGTGCCAGCAGCCCACTAACAGGTCACTCCTACGAGCAGTACTTC,CASSPLTGHSYEQYF
NA,TRBJ2-2,NA,TRBV4-1,TGCCCCCCCAGCCGCCCCGGAGCGAACACCGGGGAGCTGTTTTTT,CPPSRPGANTGELFF
NA,TRBJ1-2,TRBD1,TRBV30,TGTGCCTGGAGTGTGGGCAGGGGGAACTATGGCTACACCTTC,CAWSVGRGNYGYTF
NA,TRBJ2-5,TRBD2,TRBV18,TGTGCCAGCCGGGAAGGGACTAGCGGCCAAGAGACCCAGTACTTC,CASREGTSGQETQYF
NA,TRBJ1-2,TRBD1,TRBV6-5,TGTGCCAGCAGTCGAGACAGGGGCGGTGGCTACACCTTC,CASSRDRGGGYTF
NA,TRBJ2-7,TRBD2,TRBV7-2,TGTGCCAGCAGCCACAGACTAGCGGGAAGATGGTACGAGCAGTACTTC,CASSHRLAGRWYEQYF
NA,TRBJ2-3,TRBD2,TRBV7-2,TGTGCCAGCAGCTCCTTTAGCGGGAGGGGAGATACGCAGTATTTT,CASSSFSGRGDTQYF
NA,TRBJ2-7,TRBD1,TRBV5-6,TGTGCCAGCAGCTTTGACAGGGGGCTCGAGCAGTACTTC,CASSFDRGLEQYF
NA,TRBJ2-2,TRBD1,TRBV5-1,TGCGCCAGCAGCTTGCAGCAGGGGGTGACCGGGGAGCTGTTTTTT,CASSLQQGVTGELFF
NA,TRBJ2-1,TRBD1,TRBV7-7,TGTGCCAGCAGCTTAGTACAGGGGGGTATAAATGAGCAGTTCTTC,CASSLVQGGINEQFF
NA,TRBJ2-3,TRBD2,TRBV5-1,TGCGCCAGCAGCTTACGTAGCGGGGGTTTCTCAGATACGCAGTATTTT,CASSLRSGGFSDTQYF
NA,TRBJ1-5,TRBD1,TRBV16,TGTGCCAGCAGCTCAGACAGGGTGTATCAGCCCCAGCATTTT,CASSSDRVYQPQHF
once,TRBJ2-5,NA,TRBV5-4,TGTGCCAGCAGCCTCGAGAGATTCCAAGAGACCCAGTACTTC,CASSLERFQETQYF
once,TRBJ1-2,TRBD1,TRBV9,TGTGCCAGCAGCGCAACGGACAGGGAAGATGGCTACACCTTC,CASSATDREDGYTF
NA,TRBJ1-3,NA,TRBV2,TGTGCCAGCAGGGGACGGACTATCGGAAACACCATATATTTT,CASRGRTIGNTIYF
NA,TRBJ2-1,TRBD2,TRBV11-2,TGTGCCAGCAGCCCCAGCTGGTTCGCTAGCGGGAGAAAGTACAATGAGCAGTTCTTC,CASSPSWFASGRKYNEQFF
NA,TRBJ1-4,NA,TRBV6-1,TGTGCCAGCAGTGACGGGGGTCGGGAAAAACTGTTTTTT,CASSDGGREKLFF
NA,TRBJ2-2,TRBD2,TRBV18,TGTGCCAGCTCACCGACCGGGACTAGCGATTCCGGGGAGCTGTTTTTT,CASSPTGTSDSGELFF
NA,TRBJ2-2,TRBD1,TRBV29-1,TGCAGCGTCTGGACAGGGGTAATAACCGGGGAGCTGTTTTTT,CSVWTGVITGELFF
NA,TRBJ1-6,TRBD1,TRBV12-5,TGTGCTAGTGGTTTATCGCAGGGGGCGTTAGGGTATAATTCACCCCTCCACTTT,CASGLSQGALGYNSPLHF
NA,TRBJ2-7,TRBD1,TRBV4-1,TGCGCCAGCAGCCGGGGGACAGGGGAGAGAGAGCAGTACTTC,CASSRGTGEREQYF
NA,TRBJ1-1,NA,TRBV27,TGTGCCAGCAGGTCCCAGGGGAACACTGAAGCTTTCTTT,CASRSQGNTEAFF